This paragraph covers one T cell receptor beta chain sequence. Its antigen is still unknown. The data originate from a study of blood T cells in healthy people across ages. Background on the study: Per two T cells, template switching captured roughly one barcoded beta molecule. General observations from the study: Strong correlation was found linking TCR beta diversity to naive T cell percentage. Diversity of TCR beta per million T cells declined in a roughly linear way with age.

Every sample gave at least 6 micrograms of total RNA when it was extracted. Germline values: CDR1 SEHNR, CDR2 FQNEAQ (reference sequence). The germline V and J ends were trimmed by 9 bases and 2 bases, with 20 bases remaining between them. The CDR3 sequence is 15 residues long. Sample-barcoded 5' priming and a J-beta primer mix drove a second PCR of roughly 6 to 12 cycles. TCRdb redid the calling of the 5' RACE reads with MiXCR, one entry per CDR3 protein. Here the sample spans about 1.1 million distinct CDR3 sequences, 35% to 40% being singletons. The chain uses TRBV7-9 and TRBJ2-7; D unclear. Source material: blood. The TCR was taken from a man younger than 35 in good health. The CDR3 protein is CASSLRAGDTYEQYF. CDR3 bases: TGTGCCAGTTCACTCCGGGCAGGAGACACCTACGAGCAGTACTTC.